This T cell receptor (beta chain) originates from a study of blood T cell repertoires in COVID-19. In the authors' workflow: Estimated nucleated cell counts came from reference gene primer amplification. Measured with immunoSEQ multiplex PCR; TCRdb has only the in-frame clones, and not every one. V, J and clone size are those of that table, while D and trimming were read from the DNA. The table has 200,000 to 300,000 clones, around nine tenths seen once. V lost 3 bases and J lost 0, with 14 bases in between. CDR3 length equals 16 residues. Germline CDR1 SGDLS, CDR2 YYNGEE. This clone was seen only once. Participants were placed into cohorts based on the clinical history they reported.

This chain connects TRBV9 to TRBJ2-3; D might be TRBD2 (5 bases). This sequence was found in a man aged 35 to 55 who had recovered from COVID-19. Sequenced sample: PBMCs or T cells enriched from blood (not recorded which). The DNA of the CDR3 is TGTGCCAGCAGCGCACTAACGGGATCTAGCACAGATACGCAGTATTTT. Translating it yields CASSALTGSSTDTQYF.